This is a list of T cell receptor beta chains from one sample in a study of T-cell reconstitution after alpha-beta-depleted transplantation in children. Each CDR3 protein gets one entry after TCRdb re-called the PCR reads with MiXCR. The sample records 550,000 to 800,000 distinct CDR3 sequences, around 12% being singletons. Specimen: PBMCs, collected before TCRalphabeta/CD19-depleted stem cell transplant. The receptors originated from a girl aged 2-10 years with congenital amegakaryocytic thrombocytopenia, due to receive a stem cell transplant. Each CDR3 is given with its conserved first and last residue. D genes are given only for firm matches. The size entry is marked missing in some rows and otherwise reads once, few, many or a size class.

d_call j_call clone_size v_call cdr3_nt cdr3_aa
TRBD2 TRBJ2-3 NA TRBV29-1 TGCAGCTACCGTGGGCTAGCGGGAGTTGGAGATACGCAGTATTTT CSYRGLAGVGDTQYF
NA TRBJ2-7 many TRBV7-6 TGTGCCAGCAGCTTAGGAGTAGGTGCGCAAAGCTCCTACGAGCAGTACTTC CASSLGVGAQSSYEQYF
NA TRBJ1-3 many TRBV12-5 TGTGCTAGTGTTTTAGGAAACACCATATATTTT CASVLGNTIYF
NA TRBJ2-5 NA TRBV7-9 TGTGCCAGCAGCTTAGGATACGGGAAAGAGACCCAGTACTTC CASSLGYGKETQYF
TRBD1 TRBJ2-7 many TRBV29-1 TGCAGCGTAGTTAACAGGGGGCGCTTCTACGAGCAGTACTTC CSVVNRGRFYEQYF
NA TRBJ2-1 NA TRBV20-1 TGCAGTGCTAGGGAAGACGGCAGCTCCTACAATGAGCAGTTCTTC CSAREDGSSYNEQFF
TRBD2 TRBJ2-1 many TRBV12-3/TRBV12-4 TGTGCCATCAATAAGGGGCTTCCGGGACTAGGGTTGGATGAGCAGTTCTTC CAINKGLPGLGLDEQFF
NA TRBJ1-5 many TRBV24-1 TGTGCCACCAGTGACCGGGGGGATCAGCCCCAGCATTTT CATSDRGDQPQHF
NA TRBJ1-5 many TRBV20-1 TGCAGTGCCACGGGACACTTCGCTCAGCCCCAGCATTTT CSATGHFAQPQHF
NA TRBJ2-1 NA TRBV30 TGTGCCTGGAGTGTAAAAGGGACTTATAATGAGCAGTTCTTC CAWSVKGTYNEQFF
TRBD1 TRBJ2-3 many TRBV28 TGTGCCAGCAGTGTCGGGACAGGGAGGGCAGATACGCAGTATTTT CASSVGTGRADTQYF
TRBD2 TRBJ2-1 many TRBV5-1 TGCGCCAGCAGCAGGACTAGCGGGAGTATGGATGAGCAGTTCTTC CASSRTSGSMDEQFF
NA TRBJ2-2 few TRBV5-5 TGTGCCAGCAGCCGGGAACCTACGACGAACACCGGGGAGCTGTTTTTT CASSREPTTNTGELFF
TRBD1 TRBJ2-7 NA TRBV10-3 TGTGCCACCGAGAACCTCGGGACAGGGGGCAACGAGCAGTACTTC CATENLGTGGNEQYF
NA TRBJ2-7 NA TRBV20-1 TGCAGTGCTAGAGATGGGGCGCAGGGCTACGAGCAGTACTTC CSARDGAQGYEQYF